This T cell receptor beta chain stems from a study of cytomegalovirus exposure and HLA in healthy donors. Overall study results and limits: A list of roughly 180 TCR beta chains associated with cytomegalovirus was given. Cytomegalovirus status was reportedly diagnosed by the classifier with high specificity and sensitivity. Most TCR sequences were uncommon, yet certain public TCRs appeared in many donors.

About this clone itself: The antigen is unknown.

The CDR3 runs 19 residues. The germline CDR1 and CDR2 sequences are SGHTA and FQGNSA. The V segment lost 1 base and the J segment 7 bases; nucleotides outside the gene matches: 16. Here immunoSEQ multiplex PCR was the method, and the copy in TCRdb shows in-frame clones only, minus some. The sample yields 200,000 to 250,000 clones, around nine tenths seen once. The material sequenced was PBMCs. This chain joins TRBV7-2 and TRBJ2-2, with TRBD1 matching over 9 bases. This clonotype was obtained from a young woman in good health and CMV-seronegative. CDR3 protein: CASSLDPGQGFAGGGELFF. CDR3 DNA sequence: TGTGCCAGCAGCTTAGATCCGGGACAGGGCTTTGCGGGCGGCGGGGAGCTGTTTTTT.